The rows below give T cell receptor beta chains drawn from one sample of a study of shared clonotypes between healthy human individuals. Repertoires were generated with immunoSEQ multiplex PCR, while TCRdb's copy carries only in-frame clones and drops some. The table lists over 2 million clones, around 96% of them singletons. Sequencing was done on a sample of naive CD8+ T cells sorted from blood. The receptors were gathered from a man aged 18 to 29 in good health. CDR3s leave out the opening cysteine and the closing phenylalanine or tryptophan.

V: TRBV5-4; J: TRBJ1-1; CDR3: ASSLGSNQNTEAF
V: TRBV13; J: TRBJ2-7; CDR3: ASSLGTVYEQY
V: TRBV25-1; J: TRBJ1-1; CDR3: ASSVGWDTEAF
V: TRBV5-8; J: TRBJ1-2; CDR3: ASSLTQRVGYGYT
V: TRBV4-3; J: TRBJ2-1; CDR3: ASSQDEVAQDEQF
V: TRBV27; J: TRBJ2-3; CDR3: ASSFVGTGVDTQY
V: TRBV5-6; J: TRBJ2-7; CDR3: ASSFGVNLREQY
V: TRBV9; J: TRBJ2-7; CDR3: ASSRDSNTYEQY
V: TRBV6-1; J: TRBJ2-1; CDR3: ASMGAARHNEQF
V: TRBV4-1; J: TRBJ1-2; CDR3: ASSHLLTGGNYGYT
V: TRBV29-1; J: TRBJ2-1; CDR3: SVEARNSLEQF
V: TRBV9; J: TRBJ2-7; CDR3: ASSAEGGTASYEQY
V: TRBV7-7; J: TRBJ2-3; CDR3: ASSLSPATTDTQY
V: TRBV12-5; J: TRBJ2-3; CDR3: ASGSPRESTDTQY